This record looks at one TCR beta chain sequence and its context. No antigen is known for it. This may arise from a read error, as a much more abundant clone is one base away. Germline V gene lookup returns CDR1 MNHNS and CDR2 SASEGT. This CDR3 has 15 amino acids. The definition of stable Graves' hyperthyroidism was no ophthalmopathy progression within 18 months. Patients aged 18 to 65 with hyperthyroidism were newly diagnosed, with duration under 2 months. What was amplified from RNA transcripts were TCR beta CDR3 regions. A set of HTBI primers served as the primers for a first-round RT-PCR of the TCR CDR3. TCRdb itself ran the multiplex PCR reads through MiXCR, one entry per CDR3 protein. The sample contains about 570,000 distinct CDR3 sequences, about 15% of which appear only once. This specimen comes from a study of T cells in Graves' hyperthyroidism and ophthalmopathy. General observations from the study: Blood held most thyroid clonotypes expanded above 0.001 frequency.

Source material: blood. This clonotype originated in a woman aged 40 to 49 with Graves' hyperthyroidism. The chain joins TRBV6-1 to TRBJ2-4; tentatively, D is TRBD1 (6 bases). The CDR3 DNA reads TGTGCCAGCAGTGAGGACTCAGGACAGACAAACATTCAGCACTTC. Residues: CASSEDSGQTNIQHF.